These 22 T cell receptor beta chains came from one sample sequenced in a study of beta chain features in type 1 diabetes. Overall study findings and caveats: When Type 1 diabetes patients were examined, their TCRB CDR3s proved moderately but significantly shorter in all four CD4+ subsets.

The isolated RNA, all of it, was reverse transcribed, so expressed TCRB transcripts were what got sequenced. Some clones are missing from TCRdb's copy, which holds only in-frame ones; the method was immunoSEQ multiplex PCR. The sample records about 640,000 clones, around 12% being singletons. The antigens of these receptors remain unknown. Sequencing was carried out using naive CD4+ T cells from blood. These receptors all come from a man in his thirties or forties with type 1 diabetes.

The CDR3 sequence: CASSLGTEKNIQYF. The CDR3 DNA follows: TGCGCCAGCAGCCTCGGGACAGAGAAAAACATTCAGTACTTC. This chain joins TRBV5-1 and TRBJ2-4; the match to TRBD1 covers 7 bases. The CDR3 covers 14 residues. V trimming: 4 bases; J trimming: 4 bases; junction bases outside the gene matches: 5. Germline CDR1 and CDR2: SGHRS and YFSETQ.

This clone came up a few times. This CDR3 reads CASSPSGENIQYF. The CDR3, as DNA: TGTGCCAGCAGCCCCTCGGGGGAAAACATTCAGTACTTC. The chain has TRBV7-9 and TRBJ2-4; tentative D call: TRBD2 (6 bases). Germline CDR1 is SEHNR and CDR2 is FQNEAQ (reference sequence). Trimming removed 5 bases at V and 5 bases at J, with 10 bases between. The CDR3 sequence is 13 residues long.

The chain links TRBV14 to TRBJ2-7; D perhaps matches TRBD2 (6 bases). Germline values: CDR1 SGHDN, CDR2 FVKESK. Deletions cut 1 base from V and 9 bases from J, with 22 bases between. The CDR3 loop spans 16 amino acids. The chain's CDR3 is CASSQAPGLATLRQYF. The CDR3 DNA reads TGTGCCAGCAGCCAAGCCCCGGGACTCGCAACGTTGAGGCAGTACTTC.

This chain joins TRBV9 and TRBJ2-1; TRBD1 agrees at 7 bases. The germline CDR1 and CDR2 sequences are SGDLS and YYNGEE. This CDR3 is 16 amino acids long. J lost 3 bases, V lost 3 bases, and 9 bases had no gene match. The CDR3 here is CASSGPQGESYNEQFF. DNA of the CDR3: TGTGCCAGCAGCGGCCCCCAGGGGGAAAGCTACAATGAGCAGTTCTTC.

This sequence joins TRBV27 and TRBJ2-7, with 8 bases identical to TRBD1. J was trimmed by 3 bases and V by 5 bases; bases with no gene match: 9. Germline V gives CDR1 MNHEY, CDR2 SMNVEV (reference sequence). This CDR3 contains 15 residues. CDR3 protein: CASSGSTGAGYEQYF. The CDR3 nucleotides read TGTGCCAGCAGTGGCTCGACAGGGGCAGGCTACGAGCAGTACTTC.

This clone was seen a handful of times. The chain carries TRBV2 and TRBJ1-4; D unresolved. The CDR3 length is 16 residues. Deletions cut 6 bases from V and 5 bases from J, with 19 bases between. Germline V gene data show CDR1 as SNHLY and CDR2 as FYNNEI. CDR3 bases: TGTGCCAGCAGACTTCAACCTCGGGGTCTGAATGAAAAACTGTTTTTT. Amino acids: CASRLQPRGLNEKLFF.

In its sample, this clone was seen a few times. The sample carries other DNA sequences with the same CDR3. CDR3: CASSPTGTETQYF. CDR3 coding DNA: TGTGCCAGCAGCCCGACAGGGACAGAGACCCAGTACTTC. V and J are TRBV7-9 and TRBJ2-5; TRBD1 matches at 7 bases. The V gene's germline CDR1 is SEHNR and CDR2 FQNEAQ (reference sequence). Trimming cost V 5 bases and J 4 bases; bases outside gene matches: 4. CDR3 length equals 13 residues.

A few counts support this clone. The J gene is TRBJ1-2, the V gene TRBV7-2, with 12 bases lining up with TRBD1. The ends lost 2 bases at V and 6 bases at J; junction bases unmatched: 4. CDR1 SGHTA and CDR2 FQGNSA come from the germline V gene. The CDR3 extends over 15 amino acids. The CDR3 DNA reads as TGTGCCAGCAGCTTAATGGGGACAGGGGGCCATGGCTACACCTTC. Protein sequence: CASSLMGTGGHGYTF.

V gene TRBV29-1 combines with J gene TRBJ1-2, with 7 positions matching TRBD1. The CDR3 has 11 residues. The V gene end was trimmed by 6 bases and the J gene end by 8 bases; junction bases not matched to a gene: 6. Germline V gene lookup returns CDR1 SQVTM and CDR2 ANQGSEA. As DNA, the CDR3 is TGCAGCGTAGGGGACAGCCGGGGCTACACCTTC. Translating gives CSVGDSRGYTF.

This clone was detected only a few times. This chain joins TRBV7-9 and TRBJ1-1; tentative D call: TRBD1 (6 bases). The CDR3 has 15 residues. The V end was cut by 10 bases, the J end by 0 bases, with 18 bases between. Germline lookup yields CDR1 SEHNR and CDR2 FQNEAQ (reference sequence). CDR3 protein: CATRAQGTLNTEAFF. In nucleotides, the CDR3 is TGTGCCACCCGAGCCCAGGGGACCTTGAACACTGAAGCTTTCTTT.

This clone was detected only a few times. This chain connects TRBV14 to TRBJ1-2; maybe TRBD1 (6 bases). Trimming stripped 1 base from V and 3 bases from J, with 9 bases between. The CDR3 has 14 amino acids. From germline, CDR1 is SGHDN and CDR2 FVKESK. For the CDR3, the DNA is TGTGCCAGCAGCCAAGTGGGGGCCGACTATGGCTACACCTTC. Residues: CASSQVGADYGYTF.

This clone was observed a handful of times. CDR3 residues: CATSRENTASPRSYTF. The CDR3 region has the DNA TGTGCCACCAGCAGAGAGAATACAGCTTCCCCAAGGAGCTACACCTTC. The chain couples TRBV15 to TRBJ1-2; D is unclear. This CDR3 is 16 amino acids long. V was clipped by 0 bases and J by 9 bases, with 20 bases between them. Germline values: CDR1 LNHNV, CDR2 YYDKDF (reference sequence).

The chain employs TRBV4-2 and TRBJ2-7, with TRBD2 matching 10 bases. The germline V gene encodes CDR1 LGHNA and CDR2 YNFKEQ. The CDR3 sequence is 16 residues long. Trimming at V came to 0 bases and at J to 1 base, leaving 3 bases not matched to a gene. The CDR3 reads CASSQDGAGGSYEQYF. CDR3 nucleotide sequence: TGTGCCAGCAGCCAAGATGGAGCGGGGGGGTCCTACGAGCAGTACTTC.

Comment on this clone: Other DNA sequences from this sample encode an identical CDR3 as well. The rearrangement links TRBV18 to TRBJ1-2; D gene ambiguous. The CDR3 is made up of 13 amino acids. Germline values: CDR1 KGHSH, CDR2 LQKENI. The V and J ends lost 3 bases and 3 bases respectively, with 8 bases between them. This CDR3 is CASSPSDDYGYTF. In DNA, the CDR3 is TGTGCCAGCTCACCTTCGGATGACTATGGCTACACCTTC.

The chain employs TRBV11-2 and TRBJ2-3; 8 positions agree with TRBD2. The germline gives CDR1 SGHAT, CDR2 FQNNGV. Losses at the gene ends were 2 bases for V and 3 bases for J; bases not matched to a gene: 4. The CDR3 is made up of 15 amino acids. The DNA for the CDR3 is TGTGCCAGCAGCTTATACGGGGGGGCTACAGATACGCAGTATTTT. It is translated as CASSLYGGATDTQYF.

This clone has just a few counts. This chain connects TRBV29-1 to TRBJ2-1, with TRBD2 matching 15 bases. Looked up from germline, CDR1 is SQVTM and CDR2 is ANQGSEA. This CDR3 spans 13 amino acids. V lost 6 bases to trimming and J lost 12 bases; unmatched junction nucleotides: 6. This CDR3 is CSVGTSGGLTQFF. DNA for the CDR3: TGCAGCGTCGGGACTAGCGGGGGGCTAACGCAGTTCTTC.

The chain has TRBV30 and TRBJ1-2; D is unresolved. Germline CDR1 reads GTSNPN; CDR2 reads SVGIG (reference sequence). The V gene lost 0 bases and the J gene lost 3 bases, with 17 bases spanning the gap. The CDR3 loop spans 16 amino acids. DNA of the CDR3: TGTGCCTGGAGTGTATCGAGTAACGGGGAACACTATGGCTACACCTTC. Its translation is CAWSVSSNGEHYGYTF.

The CDR3 is CASSRGLDIITTGELFF. The CDR3 DNA reads TGTGCCAGCAGTCGAGGTTTGGACATCATCACCACCGGGGAGCTGTTTTTT. The genes are TRBV25-1 and TRBJ2-2; tentative D call: TRBD1 (5 bases). The CDR3 is 17 amino acids. The V gene's germline CDR1 is MGHDK and CDR2 SYGVNS. V was trimmed by 5 bases and J by 4 bases, leaving 20 bases between them. The full variable domain, with the rest looked up from reference TRBV25-1 and TRBJ2-2, is EADIYQTPRYLVIGTGKKITLECSQTMGHDKMYWYQQDPGMELHLIHYSYGVNSTEKGDLSSESTVSRIRTEHFPLTLESARPSHTSQYLCASSRGLDIITTGELFFGEGSRLTVL.

There are a few counts of this clone. This chain uses TRBV14 with TRBJ2-1, with 15 bases lining up with TRBD2. Losses at the gene ends were 4 bases for V and 3 bases for J; bases not matched to a gene: 16. Germline CDR1 SGHDN, CDR2 FVKESK. CDR3 length: 21 residues. The CDR3 here is CASSPIGIGLAGGRDYNEQFF. CDR3 sequence (DNA): TGTGCCAGCAGCCCGATCGGCATAGGACTAGCGGGGGGGCGCGACTACAATGAGCAGTTCTTC.

The chain employs TRBV7-2 and TRBJ2-7; D possibly corresponds to TRBD1 (6 bases). Per the germline V gene, CDR1 is SGHTA and CDR2 is FQGNSA. The CDR3 has 14 residues. Trimming took 2 bases from V and 3 from J, leaving 11 bases between them. CDR3 coding DNA: TGTGCCAGCAGCTTATGGGACAAGCACTACGAGCAGTACTTC. Translating gives CASSLWDKHYEQYF.

This chain joins TRBV5-6 and TRBJ1-2; D not certain. This CDR3 has 12 residues. Germline V gene lookup returns CDR1 SGHDT and CDR2 YYEEEE. V lost 0 bases and J 4 bases, leaving 4 bases between the germline ends. The CDR3, as DNA: TGTGCCAGCAGCTTGGACAGCTATGGCTACACCTTC. This encodes CASSLDSYGYTF.

This chain connects TRBV4-3 to TRBJ1-5; possibly TRBD1 for D (6 bases). Trimming cost V 4 bases and J 0 bases, with 7 bases left between them. This CDR3 contains 14 residues. Germline V lookup: CDR1 LGHNA, CDR2 YSLEER. DNA for the CDR3: TGCGCCAGCAGCCCGGGACATAGCAATCAGCCCCAGCATTTT. Its translation: CASSPGHSNQPQHF.